Here is one TCR beta chain with its context. Its antigen is undetermined. After re-calling the 5' RACE reads, TCRdb lists one entry per CDR3 protein, DNA absent. This table holds under 350,000 distinct CDR3 sequences. A roughly 2.5 ml blood sample was drawn per donor. The source of the sample is a study of monozygotic twins with inflammatory bowel disease. General study results and limits: Clonotypes shared with others were fewer in IBD patients than in healthy twins, especially with disease activity. Patients with IBD had less TCRbeta diversity (inverse Simpson) than their healthy co-twins.

Looked up from germline, CDR1 is MDHEN and CDR2 is SYDVKM. The CDR3 spans 15 residues. Sequencing was performed on blood. The sequence was collected from a human donor with ulcerative colitis or Crohn's disease, or a healthy co-twin of an affected twin (not recorded which). V is TRBV28 and J is TRBJ2-2; TCRdb outputs TRBD2, but without DNA this stays unchecked. CDR3 residues: CASRIAGVLTGELFF.